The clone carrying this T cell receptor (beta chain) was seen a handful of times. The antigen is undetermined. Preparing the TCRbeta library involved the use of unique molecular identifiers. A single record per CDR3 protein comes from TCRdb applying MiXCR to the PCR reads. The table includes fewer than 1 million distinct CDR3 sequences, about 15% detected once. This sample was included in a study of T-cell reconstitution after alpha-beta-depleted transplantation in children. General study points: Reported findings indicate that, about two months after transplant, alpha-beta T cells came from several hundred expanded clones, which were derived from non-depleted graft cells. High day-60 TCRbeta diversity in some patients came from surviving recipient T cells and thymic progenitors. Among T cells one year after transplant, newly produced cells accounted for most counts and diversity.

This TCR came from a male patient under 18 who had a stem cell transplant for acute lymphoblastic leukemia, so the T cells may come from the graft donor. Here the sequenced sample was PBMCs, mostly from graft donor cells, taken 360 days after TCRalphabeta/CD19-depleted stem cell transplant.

CDR3 sequence: CASSSLGSYEQYF. In DNA form, the CDR3 reads TGCGCCAGCAGCTCGCTCGGGTCCTACGAGCAGTACTTC. V usage is TRBV5-1 and J usage is TRBJ2-7; D unresolved. The CDR3 is 13 residues long. V was clipped by 3 bases and J by 1 base, with 8 bases between them. CDR1 and CDR2 (germline): SGHRS, YFSETQ.